The following is a T cell receptor (beta chain) sequence with its context. Its antigen remains unidentified. CDR1 and CDR2 (germline): LGHNA, YNFKEQ. The CDR3 is made up of 18 amino acids. The V segment lost 5 bases and the J segment 4 bases; nucleotides outside the gene matches: 15. The entry originates in a study of glioma-infiltrating T cells after dendritic cell vaccination. Overall study context: Glioblastoma patients came from Phase I and II dendritic cell vaccination trials. Between the early 2000s and the early 2010s, patients got autologous tumor lysate-pulsed dendritic cell vaccines. Dendritic cells derived from monocytes and pulsed with autologous tumor lysate formed the vaccine. Broader study findings: Higher pretreatment TIL content predicted longer progression-free time and survival.

Using immunoSEQ multiplex PCR, the repertoire was profiled, and TCRdb retains in-frame clones only, with some absent. The sample carries more than 95,000 clones, roughly 81% recorded once. The TCR was taken from a human donor with glioblastoma. V usage is TRBV4-2 and J usage is TRBJ2-1; 9 nucleotides align to TRBD2. This sample comprised blood, obtained before dendritic cell vaccination. This CDR3 is CASSKQRGGAIFYNEQFF. The CDR3 region has the DNA TGTGCCAGCAGCAAGCAGCGCGGGGGGGCAATTTTTTACAATGAGCAGTTCTTC.